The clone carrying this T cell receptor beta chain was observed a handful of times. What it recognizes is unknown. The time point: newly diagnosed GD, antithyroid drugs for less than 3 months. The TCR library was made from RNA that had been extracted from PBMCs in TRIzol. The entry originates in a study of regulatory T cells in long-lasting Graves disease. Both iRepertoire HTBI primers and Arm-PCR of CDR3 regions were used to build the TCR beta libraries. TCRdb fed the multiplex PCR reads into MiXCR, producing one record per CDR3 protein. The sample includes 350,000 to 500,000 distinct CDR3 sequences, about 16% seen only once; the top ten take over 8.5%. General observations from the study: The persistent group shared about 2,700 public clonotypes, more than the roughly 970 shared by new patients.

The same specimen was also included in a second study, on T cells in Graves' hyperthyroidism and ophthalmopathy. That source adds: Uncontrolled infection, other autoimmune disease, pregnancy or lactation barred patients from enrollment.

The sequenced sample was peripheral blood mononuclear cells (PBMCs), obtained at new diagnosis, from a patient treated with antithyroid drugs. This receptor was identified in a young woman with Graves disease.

The CDR3: CASSSRASSSYNEQFF. The CDR3 DNA reads as TGTGCCAGCAGCTCCCGGGCCTCCAGCTCCTACAATGAGCAGTTCTTC. The chain carries TRBV9 and TRBJ2-1; D is ambiguous. CDR3 length: 16 residues. Germline loops: CDR1 SGDLS, CDR2 YYNGEE. V was clipped by 4 bases and J by 0 bases, with 14 bases between them.